This is a list of T cell receptor beta chains from one sample in a study of cytomegalovirus exposure and HLA in healthy donors. Produced via immunoSEQ multiplex PCR; TCRdb's table is partial and in-frame only. The table lists some 96,000 clones, 76% of them singletons, with around a fifth in the top ten. The sequenced sample consisted of PBMCs. These receptors were taken from a woman aged 55-75 years in good health and CMV-seropositive. Both conserved end residues are part of each CDR3. A D gene is named only where the DNA matches it firmly. Some rows have no size entry. The others give once, few or many, or a class for an expanded clone.

J	D	size	V	DNA	CDR3
TRBJ2-1	TRBD2	NA	TRBV30	TGTGCCTTGACGATAAAGCGGGGACCCAATGAGCAGTTCTTC	CALTIKRGPNEQFF
TRBJ1-4	NA	NA	TRBV9	TGTGCCAGCAGCGCCACAGGAGCTTATAATGAAAAACTGTTTTTT	CASSATGAYNEKLFF
TRBJ2-5	TRBD1	NA	TRBV7-6	TGTGCCAGCAGCTTAGCCAGGACAGGGAGAGAGACCCAGTACTTC	CASSLARTGRETQYF
TRBJ2-5	NA	NA	TRBV28	TGTGCCAGCAGTATTCGGGACTCCCTGAACTTC	CASSIRDSLNF
TRBJ2-1	TRBD2	NA	TRBV4-1	TGCGCCAGCAGCCAAGATGGGGCTAGCGGGGGCAATGAGCAGTTCTTC	CASSQDGASGGNEQFF
TRBJ2-7	TRBD2	few	TRBV19	TGTGCCAGTAGTATCATGGGGAGGGCCGGCGAGCAGTACTTC	CASSIMGRAGEQYF
TRBJ2-7	TRBD1	NA	TRBV30	TGTGCCTGGAGTGTAAAACTTGGACAGGGGAATTTTTTTACTAAACTCAGCTCCTACGAGCAGTACTTC	CAWSVKLGQGNFFTKLSSYEQYF
TRBJ1-2	NA	NA	TRBV27	TGTGCCAGCAGTTCCCAGGGACTTCACGGCTACACCTTC	CASSSQGLHGYTF
TRBJ2-3	NA	once	TRBV30	TGTGCCTGGAGTGACTTCCATACGCAGTATTTT	CAWSDFHTQYF
TRBJ1-1	NA	NA	TRBV18	TGTGCCAGCTCCCGGGAGAACACTGAAGCTTTCTTT	CASSRENTEAFF
TRBJ2-7	NA	many	TRBV5-8	TGTGCCAGCAGCTACGCCCGGGGGGCTTCACGGTTC	CASSYARGASRF
TRBJ2-7	TRBD1	once	TRBV7-9	TGTGCCAGCAGCCGACAGGGCAACTACGAGCAGTACTTC	CASSRQGNYEQYF
TRBJ1-5	NA	few	TRBV5-6	TGTGCCAGCAGCTTGTCGTCGCGGGGTCAGCCCCAGCATTTT	CASSLSSRGQPQHF
TRBJ1-3	TRBD1	NA	TRBV4-1	TGCGCCAGCAGCCCCTTCCGACAGGGGACTGGAAACACCATATATTTT	CASSPFRQGTGNTIYF
TRBJ2-2	NA	once	TRBV10-1	TGCGCCAGCAGTGGGCACAGAACCGGGGAGCTGTTTTTT	CASSGHRTGELFF
TRBJ1-1	TRBD1	few	TRBV7-7	TGTGCTAGCAGCCATGGGACAGACACTGAAGCTTTCTTT	CASSHGTDTEAFF
TRBJ2-2	TRBD1	NA	TRBV29-1	TGCAGCGTTAAGGGACAGGGGGCCGGGGAGCTGTTTTTT	CSVKGQGAGELFF
TRBJ1-1	NA	few	TRBV21-1	TGTGCCAGCAGCAAAGTGAAACTGGCGGAACTGAGCATGAACACTGAAGCTTTCTTT	CASSKVKLAELSMNTEAFF